These T cell receptor beta chains were read from a single sample in a study of blood T cells in healthy people across ages. TCRdb reprocessed the 5' RACE reads with MiXCR, giving one entry per CDR3 protein. This repertoire shows around 800,000 distinct CDR3 sequences, 20% to 30% found once; its top ten account for around 3%. In addition, the sample was reused for a study of T cells of mothers and their children.

Sequenced sample: blood. The receptor set was obtained from a boy between 5 and 17 years old in good health. Each CDR3 is given with its conserved first and last residue. A D gene is named only where the DNA matches it firmly. Rows give clone size only sometimes, using once, few, many, or a class for an expanded clone.

size	D	V	J	length	CDR3	DNA
few	NA	TRBV29-1	TRBJ1-3	11	CSVFTGNTIYF	TGCAGCGTTTTTACAGGAAACACCATATATTTT
few	NA	TRBV25-1	TRBJ1-2	18	CASSERVTSGGRGYGYTF	TGTGCCAGCAGTGAGAGGGTCACGAGTGGGGGGCGAGGCTATGGCTACACCTTC
NA	TRBD2	TRBV10-2	TRBJ2-1	15	CASRVAGGSYNEQFF	TGCGCCAGCAGGGTAGCGGGAGGCTCCTACAATGAGCAGTTCTTC
NA	TRBD2	TRBV5-1	TRBJ2-1	17	CASSSARGVGSYNEQFF	TGCGCCAGCAGCTCGGCCCGGGGGGTAGGGTCCTACAATGAGCAGTTCTTC
NA	TRBD1	TRBV12-5	TRBJ2-7	16	CASGFTGTVTSYEQYF	TGTGCTAGTGGTTTCACCGGGACAGTAACTTCCTACGAGCAGTACTTC
NA	NA	TRBV11-2	TRBJ2-7	17	CASSPRGLSASSYEQYF	TGTGCCAGCAGCCCCCGAGGACTTTCGGCGAGCTCCTACGAGCAGTACTTC
NA	NA	TRBV20-1	TRBJ1-1	14	CSATRGSMNTEAFF	TGCAGTGCTACTCGCGGCAGCATGAACACTGAAGCTTTCTTT
many	NA	TRBV12-3/TRBV12-4	TRBJ2-7	15	CASSSAGLSSYEQYF	TGTGCCAGCAGTTCTGCAGGTCTTTCCTCCTACGAGCAGTACTTC
once	NA	TRBV9	TRBJ2-5	13	CASSVAGERTQYF	TGTGCCAGCAGCGTAGCTGGGGAGCGGACCCAGTACTTC
few	NA	TRBV7-9	TRBJ2-5	14	CASSASFGLETQYF	TGTGCCAGCAGCGCCAGTTTCGGCTTAGAGACCCAGTACTTC
few	NA	TRBV12-3/TRBV12-4	TRBJ2-3	13	CASGSKRADTQYF	TGTGCCAGCGGGAGCAAGAGAGCAGATACGCAGTATTTT
NA	NA	TRBV2	TRBJ2-5	16	CASRQSRSLYQEAQYF	TGTGCCAGCAGACAGTCCCGCAGTCTGTACCAAGAGGCCCAGTACTTC
NA	NA	TRBV7-9	TRBJ2-7	15	CASSLGRGNIYEQYF	TGTGCCAGCAGCTTGGGCAGGGGTAACATCTACGAGCAGTACTTC
NA	NA	TRBV2	TRBJ2-5	12	CASSENRQEKYF	TGTGCCAGCAGTGAAAATCGACAGGAGAAGTACTTC
NA	NA	TRBV7-3	TRBJ2-1	19	CASSSSRRGGRRAYNEQFF	TGTGCCAGCAGCTCCTCCCGAAGGGGGGGGCGGCGTGCCTACAATGAGCAGTTCTTC
few	TRBD2	TRBV11-3	TRBJ2-5	15	CASSPRRGVQETQYF	TGTGCCAGCAGCCCCCGCCGGGGGGTTCAAGAGACCCAGTACTTC
few	NA	TRBV2	TRBJ2-5	13	CASRGGGAPTQYF	TGTGCCAGCAGGGGAGGGGGGGCCCCGACCCAGTACTTC
NA	NA	TRBV6-4	TRBJ1-1	13	CASRLDGNTEAFF	TGTGCCAGCAGGCTCGACGGGAACACTGAAGCTTTCTTT
few	NA	TRBV5-1	TRBJ2-7	12	CASSLAANEQYF	TGCGCCAGCAGCTTGGCCGCGAACGAGCAGTACTTC
few	NA	TRBV20-1	TRBJ1-2	15	CSAREQGRSNYGYAF	TGCAGTGCTAGAGAACAGGGCAGGTCCAACTATGGCTACGCCTTC
NA	NA	TRBV11-2	TRBJ1-1	12	CASSLGVGEAFF	TGTGCCAGCAGCTTGGGGGTGGGTGAAGCTTTCTTT
few	NA	TRBV19	TRBJ2-5	17	CASSRNWDEGYQETQYF	TGTGCCAGTAGTAGGAACTGGGACGAGGGGTACCAAGAGACCCAGTACTTC
NA	TRBD1	TRBV13	TRBJ1-5	16	CASSLGDRAGNQPQHF	TGTGCCAGCAGCTTAGGGGACAGGGCTGGCAATCAGCCCCAGCATTTT
few	TRBD2	TRBV5-1	TRBJ2-3	16	CASSFVSGGGRDTQYF	TGCGCCAGCAGCTTCGTTAGCGGGGGAGGCAGAGATACGCAGTATTTT
NA	NA	TRBV18	TRBJ1-6	17	CASSPAGGGSYNSPLHF	TGTGCCAGCTCCCCCGCGGGCGGGGGCTCCTATAATTCACCCCTCCACTTT
few	TRBD2	TRBV18	TRBJ2-1	16	CASSPPSGGPRAAQFF	TGTGCCAGCTCACCACCGAGCGGGGGCCCAAGGGCGGCGCAGTTCTTC
many	NA	TRBV12-3/TRBV12-4	TRBJ2-5	15	CASRPGGATQETQYF	TGTGCCAGTAGGCCTGGGGGGGCGACCCAAGAGACCCAGTACTTC
NA	NA	TRBV28	TRBJ2-3	14	CASTLLSSTDTQYF	TGTGCCAGCACCCTTCTGTCTAGCACAGATACGCAGTATTTT
NA	NA	TRBV5-1	TRBJ2-2	13	CASTTANTGELFF	TGCGCCAGCACGACAGCGAACACCGGGGAGCTGTTTTTT
few	TRBD1	TRBV20-1	TRBJ1-2	15	CSARVPGQGAYGYTF	TGCAGTGCTAGAGTTCCGGGACAGGGGGCCTATGGCTACACCTTC
few	TRBD1	TRBV5-1	TRBJ2-5	15	CASSLTGAIQETQYF	TGCGCCAGCAGCTTGACAGGGGCGATCCAAGAGACCCAGTACTTC